One sample yielded the 6 T cell receptor beta chains listed below, sequenced in a study of T cell responses to AZD1222 COVID-19 vaccine (dated by TCRdb to about 2021). Library preparation was by the immunoSEQ multiplex PCR assay. Not all clones reach the TCRdb copy of this immuneACCESS table, which keeps in-frame sequences only. Checked studies attribute under half of the gap to unresolved V genes and leave the rest unexplained. The sample table contains about 130,000 clones; only one count was recorded for around 89% of them. Approximately 8.8% of the sample rests with the top ten. In light of the paper, this sample's time point label describes: about 28 days (+/-7) after the second vaccine dose. The sequences come from peripheral blood, collected 28 days after the second AZD1222 dose. The receptor source for this set is an adult who received the AZD1222 COVID-19 vaccine.

The J gene is TRBJ2-2, the V gene TRBV5-4; 10 nucleotides match TRBD1. Per germline, CDR1 SGHNT and CDR2 YYREEE (reference sequence). This CDR3 contains 15 residues. Trimming took 5 bases from V and 6 from J; bases not matched to a gene: 7. The CDR3 here is CASSLRQGASGELFF. CDR3 DNA sequence: TGTGCCAGCAGTCTTCGACAGGGGGCGTCCGGGGAGCTGTTTTTT.

The rearrangement links TRBV5-1 to TRBJ2-1; TRBD1 agrees at 10 bases. CDR1 and CDR2 from the germline V gene are SGHRS and YFSETQ. This CDR3 has 15 residues. V lost 4 bases to trimming and J lost 4 bases; unmatched junction nucleotides: 5. The CDR3 protein is CASSQRTGGYNEQFF. The CDR3 DNA sequence: TGCGCCAGCAGCCAACGGACAGGGGGTTACAATGAGCAGTTCTTC.

The genes are TRBV14 and TRBJ2-7; no reliable D call. The V end was cut by 0 bases, the J end by 5 bases, with 8 bases between. The CDR3 has 13 amino acids. The V gene's germline CDR1 is SGHDN and CDR2 FVKESK. The CDR3 DNA reads as TGTGCCAGCAGCCAAGATAACAGCGACGAGCAGTACTTC. Protein product: CASSQDNSDEQYF.

The gene calls are TRBV11-3 and TRBJ2-3; D might be TRBD1 (6 bases). V was cut by 5 bases and J by 5 bases, with 14 bases left in between. The CDR3 has 14 residues. Germline V gene lookup returns CDR1 SGHNT and CDR2 YENEEA. Written as DNA, the CDR3 is TGTGCCAGCAGCCCGAGGGACACGGGAGATACGCAGTATTTT. Encoded protein: CASSPRDTGDTQYF. The full variable domain, with the rest looked up from reference TRBV11-3 and TRBJ2-3, is EAGVVQSPRYKIIEKKQPVAFWCNPISGHNTLYWYLQNLGQGPELLIRYENEEAVDDSQLPKDRFSAERLKGVDSTLKIQPAELGDSAVYLCASSPRDTGDTQYFGPGTRLTVL.

The chain employs TRBV30 and TRBJ2-7; TRBD2 aligns across 8 bases. The V segment lost 2 bases and the J segment 0 bases; nucleotides outside the gene matches: 6. Germline assignment: CDR1 GTSNPN and CDR2 SVGIG (reference sequence). CDR3 length: 15 residues. This CDR3 is CAWSQRRGASYEQYF. CDR3 DNA sequence: TGTGCCTGGAGTCAACGGCGGGGGGCCTCCTACGAGCAGTACTTC.

For this clone: In the same sample, other DNA sequences code for this CDR3. The chain combines TRBV5-1 with TRBJ1-1; D remains ambiguous. CDR1 is SGHRS and CDR2 is YFSETQ in the germline V gene. Trimming pared 2 bases from V and 1 base from J, leaving 6 bases between. The CDR3 totals 13 residues. Here the CDR3 DNA reads TGCGCCAGCAGCTTTTCGGGGAACACTGAAGCTTTCTTT. Protein sequence: CASSFSGNTEAFF.